Following are 10 T cell receptor beta chains from one sample sequenced in a study of cytomegalovirus exposure and HLA in healthy donors. The PCR contained 60 Vbeta and 13 Jbeta primers. Libraries were prepared by immunoSEQ multiplex PCR; TCRdb keeps only in-frame clonotypes and omits some of them. Of under 250,000 clones listed, about 81% were seen once; the top ten hold 4.5% to 7%. Sequencing was done on a sample of PBMCs. Receptor source: a man aged 35 to 55 in good health and CMV-seropositive.

This clone was seen at least ten times. The chain combines TRBV5-5 with TRBJ2-7; 8 bases are a match to TRBD1. The CDR3 consists of 13 residues. V lost 4 bases, J lost 2 bases, and 2 bases stayed unmatched. Germline V lookup: CDR1 SGHKS, CDR2 YYEKEE (reference sequence). The CDR3: CASSLQGAYEQYF. In DNA, the CDR3 is TGTGCCAGCAGCCTACAGGGGGCCTACGAGCAGTACTTC.

The count of this clone is one. The rearrangement links TRBV7-9 to TRBJ2-5, with 7 bases matching TRBD1. Germline CDR1 is SEHNR and CDR2 is FQNEAQ (reference sequence). CDR3 length: 16 residues. The V segment lost 2 bases and the J segment 1 base; nucleotides outside the gene matches: 7. CDR3 DNA sequence: TGTGCCAGCAGCTTAACCCCCACAGGGGTCCAAGAGACCCAGTACTTC. Its translation: CASSLTPTGVQETQYF.

The chain is built from TRBV9 and TRBJ2-3; D call uncertain. Trimming left V 4 bases short and J 4 bases short, with 10 bases between. This CDR3 has 13 residues. Germline assignment: CDR1 SGDLS and CDR2 YYNGEE. The CDR3 spells CASSSSTPDTQYF. The CDR3 nucleotides are TGTGCCAGCAGCTCATCGACTCCAGATACGCAGTATTTT. Full variable domain (outside the CDR3, taken from reference TRBV9 and TRBJ2-3): DSGVTQTPKHLITATGQRVTLRCSPRSGDLSVYWYQQSLDQGLQFLIQYYNGEERAKGNILERFSAQQFPDLHSELNLSSLELGDSALYFCASSSSTPDTQYFGPGTRLTVL.

DNA for the CDR3: TGTGCCAGCAGCGTAGACTCCTACGGCACTGAAGCTTTCTTT. It encodes CASSVDSYGTEAFF. The V and J genes are TRBV9 and TRBJ1-1, with unresolved D. Germline loops: CDR1 SGDLS, CDR2 YYNGEE. V was trimmed by 0 bases and J by 4 bases, leaving 10 bases between them. The CDR3 covers 14 residues.

The CDR3 sequence: CASRRDSLNQPQHF. CDR3 nucleotide sequence: TGTGCCAGTAGGCGGGACAGCTTAAATCAGCCCCAGCATTTT. The chain uses TRBV19 and TRBJ1-5; 7 bases align to TRBD1. CDR1 is LNHDA, CDR2 SQIVND, per germline (reference sequence). Trimming took 6 bases from V and 4 from J; bases not matched to a gene: 6. The CDR3 length is 14 residues.

The chain employs TRBV11-1 and TRBJ2-7; possible D gene TRBD2, 5 bases. Germline values: CDR1 SGHAT, CDR2 FQDESV (reference sequence). V dropped 1 base and J dropped 6 bases, with 10 bases sitting between them. The CDR3 length is 13 residues. Here the CDR3 DNA reads TGTGCCAGCAGCTTAGTGTCGGGGAGCGAGCAGTACTTC. The encoded protein is CASSLVSGSEQYF.

This rearrangement joins TRBV10-3 to TRBJ2-5; TRBD2 aligns across 8 bases. The germline V gene has CDR1 ENHRY and CDR2 SYGVKD. Trimming cost V 3 bases and J 11 bases; bases outside gene matches: 11. There are 14 residues in the CDR3. CDR3 DNA: TGTGCCATCAGTGACGACGGGAGGGCGAGGGAGCAGTACTTC. This translates into CAISDDGRAREQYF.

The J gene is TRBJ2-5, the V gene TRBV7-7; 10 bases agree with TRBD2. CDR1 is SSHAT, CDR2 FNYEAQ, per germline (reference sequence). The CDR3 covers 13 residues. V was pared by 3 bases and J by 5 bases, with 0 bases of the junction left unmatched. The CDR3 coding sequence is TGTGCCAGCAGCTTTAGCGGGAGGGAGACCCAGTACTTC. This encodes CASSFSGRETQYF.

The chain combines TRBV6-5 with TRBJ2-1; 7 positions agree with TRBD2. V shed 2 bases, J shed 6 bases, and the junction held 10 bases outside the gene matches. From germline, CDR1 is MNHEY and CDR2 SVGAGI. This CDR3 is built from 16 residues. CDR3 sequence: CASSYVRTGGGNEQFF. DNA of the CDR3: TGTGCCAGCAGTTACGTTCGTACAGGCGGGGGCAATGAGCAGTTCTTC.

V usage is TRBV7-7 and J usage is TRBJ2-5, with no clear D. The CDR3 has 11 residues. Per the germline V gene, CDR1 is SSHAT and CDR2 is FNYEAQ (reference sequence). Trimming stripped 5 bases from V and 5 bases from J, with 6 bases between. DNA for the CDR3: TGTGCCAGCAGCGTCGGGGAGACCCAGTACTTC. It is translated as CASSVGETQYF.